The 13 T cell receptor beta chains below come from one sample, sequenced in a study of blood T cell repertoires in COVID-19. The method was immunoSEQ multiplex PCR; TCRdb's version includes in-frame clones alone and lacks a portion of them. The top ten clones hold approximately 5.1% of a sample with about 220,000 clones, roughly 80% of them seen once. The material sequenced was peripheral blood. These receptor sequences come from a woman aged 55 to 70 who had recovered from COVID-19.

As to this clone: The sample contains more than one DNA sequence encoding this CDR3. The chain joins TRBV7-9 to TRBJ1-4; 8 bases line up with TRBD1. The CDR3 contains 15 residues. CDR1 is SEHNR and CDR2 is FQNEAQ in the germline V gene (reference sequence). After removal of 5 bases from V and 5 bases from J, the junction contained 7 bases not matched to a gene. The CDR3 loop is CASSPQGGENEKLFF. The DNA of the CDR3 is TGTGCCAGCAGCCCACAGGGGGGGGAGAATGAAAAACTGTTTTTT.

The CDR3 nucleotides read TGTGCCGCCAAAAGCGGGGGGGCAGGTGGGGACATTCAGTACTTC. This sequence encodes CAAKSGGAGGDIQYF. This rearrangement joins TRBV19 to TRBJ2-4; 10 bases agree with TRBD2. V lost 11 bases, J lost 8 bases, and 15 bases stayed unmatched. Germline V gives CDR1 LNHDA, CDR2 SQIVND (reference sequence). This CDR3 is built from 15 residues.

The chain carries TRBV20-1 and TRBJ2-7; tentative D call: TRBD1 (5 bases). This CDR3 is built from 12 residues. Deletions cut 3 bases from V and 5 bases from J, with 11 bases between. The germline V gene has CDR1 DFQATT and CDR2 SNEGSKA (reference sequence). The CDR3 sequence is CSASGRVDEQYF. DNA for the CDR3: TGCAGTGCTAGTGGCAGGGTGGACGAGCAGTACTTC.

The chain combines TRBV4-1 with TRBJ1-4; tentatively, D is TRBD1 (6 bases). CDR3 length equals 17 residues. Germline CDR1 MGHRA, CDR2 YSYEKL. The germline V and J ends were trimmed by 4 bases and 1 base, with 16 bases remaining between them. The CDR3 nucleotides read TGCGCCAGCAGCCTAGTCGGACAGCGATTAACTAATGAAAAACTGTTTTTT. Translating it yields CASSLVGQRLTNEKLFF.

The V gene is TRBV11-2, the J gene TRBJ1-1; possible D gene TRBD1, 5 bases. This CDR3 region has 11 residues. Germline CDR1 and CDR2: SGHAT and FQNNGV. Trimming removed 8 bases from V and 10 bases from J, with 14 bases in between. In nucleotides, the CDR3 is TGTGCCAGCTTAGGCGGGGCTCTAGCTTTCTTT. Its translation: CASLGGALAFF.

In DNA, the CDR3 is TGTGCCAGCAGCTTCTCCGTCACGACAGCTGGTAATTATGGCTACACCTTC. It translates to CASSFSVTTAGNYGYTF. The chain recombines TRBV5-8 with TRBJ1-2, with D perhaps TRBD1 (5 bases). V gave up 2 bases and J gave up 5 bases, with 22 bases separating them. This CDR3 is built from 17 residues. CDR1 SGHTS and CDR2 YDEGEE come from the germline V gene.

J is TRBJ2-5 and V is TRBV11-3; D call uncertain. The CDR3 has 14 residues. Per the germline V gene, CDR1 is SGHNT and CDR2 is YENEEA. V lost 4 bases and J lost 7, with 16 bases in between. As DNA, the CDR3 is TGTGCCAGCAGCTCTTCGACCGGGTATAGGACCCAGTACTTC. Translated, it gives CASSSSTGYRTQYF.

This sequence joins TRBV3-1 (or the pseudogene TRBV3-2) and TRBJ2-5; possible D gene TRBD2, 6 bases. Germline V gene lookup returns CDR1 LGHDT and CDR2 YNNKEL (reference sequence). The V end was cut by 5 bases, the J end by 2 bases, with 15 bases between. CDR3 length equals 15 residues. This CDR3 reads CASSYVTGVQETQYF. DNA for the CDR3: TGTGCCAGCAGCTACGTGACGGGGGTGCAAGAGACCCAGTACTTC.

The V call is TRBV5-1, the J call TRBJ1-5; D is possibly TRBD1 (5 bases). Germline values: CDR1 SGHRS, CDR2 YFSETQ. This CDR3 has 13 amino acids. The V end was cut by 1 base, the J end by 10 bases, with 12 bases between. The CDR3 nucleotides are TGCGCCAGCAGCTTGAACGGGGGTTCTCCCCAGCATTTT. This encodes CASSLNGGSPQHF.

This clone occurred once. The J gene is TRBJ1-6, the V gene TRBV5-1; weak D call: TRBD1 (6 bases). Germline V gene lookup returns CDR1 SGHRS and CDR2 YFSETQ. The CDR3 is 16 residues long. Trimming removed 0 bases at V and 4 bases at J, with 11 bases between. For the CDR3, the DNA is TGCGCCAGCAGCTTGGGGGCAGGGGTTTATAATTCACCCCTCCACTTT. It translates to CASSLGAGVYNSPLHF. Together with reference TRBV5-1 and TRBJ1-6, the CDR3 gives the full variable domain: KAGVTQTPRYLIKTRGQQVTLSCSPISGHRSVSWYQQTPGQGLQFLFEYFSETQRNKGNFPGRFSGRQFSNSRSEMNVSTLELGDSALYLCASSLGAGVYNSPLHFGNGTRLTVT.

This chain joins TRBV6-2 or TRBV6-3 and TRBJ2-5, with D unclear. Trimming cost V 0 bases and J 2 bases, with 10 bases left between them. There are 15 residues in the CDR3. From germline, CDR1 is MNHEY and CDR2 SVGEGT. The CDR3 region has the DNA TGTGCCAGCAGTTACTCCGCTAGGATACAAGAGACCCAGTACTTC. Residues: CASSYSARIQETQYF.

The chain employs TRBV14 and TRBJ1-2; 10 positions agree with TRBD1. CDR3 length equals 16 residues. Per germline, CDR1 SGHDN and CDR2 FVKESK. The V segment lost 4 bases and the J segment 8 bases; nucleotides outside the gene matches: 13. This chain's CDR3 is CASSRLPDRGILGYTF. DNA of the CDR3: TGTGCCAGCAGCCGTCTCCCGGACAGGGGGATTTTAGGCTACACCTTC.

The chain couples TRBV5-1 to TRBJ1-1; TRBD1 agrees at 8 bases. The junction had 10 bases not matched to a gene; V was cut back by 0 bases and J by 3 bases. The germline V gene has CDR1 SGHRS and CDR2 YFSETQ. CDR3 size: 17 residues. The CDR3 loop reads CASSLGQDRVLHTEAFF. The CDR3 nucleotides read TGCGCCAGCAGCTTGGGACAGGACAGGGTTTTGCACACTGAAGCTTTCTTT.